The rows below give T cell receptor beta chains drawn from one sample of a study of T cell repertoires in cytomegalovirus infection. TCRdb analysed the reads with MiXCR anew, one entry per CDR3 protein. This table has 200,000 to 250,000 distinct CDR3 sequences, about 23% appearing once. Input material: CD8+ T cells from PBMCs. All receptors derive from a human donor in good health (CMV status not recorded). Some clones in this sample may be carry-over from other donors' samples. Both conserved end residues are part of each CDR3. A D gene is named only where the DNA matches it firmly. A clone size is listed for some rows: how often the clone was seen (once, few, many), or a class if it is expanded.

TRBD1 TRBJ2-7 TRBV7-6 many CASSPQGTGGYEQYF TGTGCCAGCAGCCCCCAAGGGACAGGGGGGTACGAGCAGTACTTC
- TRBJ1-1 TRBV12-3/TRBV12-4 few CASSSLVNTEAFF TGTGCCAGCAGTTCCCTTGTGAACACTGAAGCTTTCTTT
- TRBJ1-2 TRBV5-1 few CASSPSGRQGDYGYTF TGCGCCAGCAGCCCTTCGGGGCGGCAGGGTGATTATGGCTACACCTTC
- TRBJ1-1 TRBV7-8 - CASSPVRGTEAFF TGTGCCAGCAGCCCAGTACGAGGGACTGAAGCTTTCTTT
TRBD1 TRBJ2-7 TRBV20-1 - CSAPGQGPYEQYF TGCAGTGCACCGGGACAGGGTCCCTACGAGCAGTACTTC
- TRBJ1-4 TRBV7-9 many CASSNEATNEKLFF TGTGCCAGCAGTAACGAGGCAACTAATGAAAAACTGTTTTTT
- TRBJ2-1 TRBV19 - CASSKWTDYRYNEQFF TGTGCCAGTAGTAAGTGGACAGACTACCGGTATAATGAGCAGTTCTTC
- TRBJ2-1 TRBV12-3/TRBV12-4 medium-sized CASSLGNEQFF TGTGCCAGCAGCTTAGGCAATGAGCAGTTCTTC
- TRBJ2-3 TRBV6-4 - CASSDVFASTDTQYF TGTGCCAGCAGTGACGTCTTCGCTAGCACAGATACGCAGTATTTT
- TRBJ2-1 TRBV27 few CASSLSGGLGAVYNEQFF TGTGCCAGCAGTTTATCGGGGGGCTTGGGGGCCGTCTACAATGAGCAGTTCTTC
- TRBJ2-2 TRBV6-6 few CASRLNVLGELFF TGTGCCAGCAGACTGAATGTCCTCGGGGAGCTGTTTTTT
TRBD2 TRBJ2-1 TRBV7-6 many CASSLAGPGGPDEQFF TGTGCCAGCAGCTTAGCCGGGCCGGGGGGGCCCGATGAGCAGTTCTTC
- TRBJ1-1 TRBV12-3/TRBV12-4 few CASMLADGTEAFF TGTGCCAGCATGTTGGCAGACGGCACTGAAGCTTTCTTT
- TRBJ1-2 TRBV12-3/TRBV12-4 few CASSFIGESYGYTF TGTGCCAGCAGTTTTATCGGGGAGAGCTATGGCTACACCTTC
- TRBJ1-5 TRBV28 - CASSSEGSNEPQHF TGTGCCAGCAGTTCGGAGGGTAGCAATGAGCCCCAGCATTTT
TRBD1 TRBJ2-7 TRBV2 - CANTGVSYEQYF TGTGCAAACACAGGGGTCAGCTACGAGCAGTACTTC
- TRBJ2-1 TRBV5-5 few CASSLRQGHEQFF TGTGCCAGCAGCTTGCGGCAGGGGCATGAGCAGTTCTTC
TRBD2 TRBJ2-3 TRBV7-3 many CASSLTSGGTDTQYF TGTGCCAGCAGCTTGACTAGCGGGGGCACAGATACGCAGTATTTT
- TRBJ2-1 TRBV29-1 - CSVGIAGQTYNEQFF TGCAGCGTTGGAATCGCGGGACAGACCTACAATGAGCAGTTCTTC
TRBD2 TRBJ2-2 TRBV11-2 few CASSFPGGTGELFF TGTGCCAGCAGCTTTCCGGGGGGCACCGGGGAGCTGTTTTTT
- TRBJ2-3 TRBV7-6 many CASSLGGAGTDTQYF TGTGCCAGCAGCTTAGGAGGGGCCGGGACAGATACGCAGTATTTT